Shown below are 32 T cell receptor beta chains from a single sample sequenced in a study of T cell changes during pregnancy in multiple sclerosis. The protocol was immunoSEQ multiplex PCR, while the TCRdb copy is restricted to in-frame clones and leaves out a portion. There are approximately 61,000 clones in the sample; approximately 86% occur only once, and 1.5% to 2% lies in the top ten. Source: peripheral blood, taken in the first trimester of pregnancy. These receptors all stem from a female donor with multiple sclerosis, enrolled in a pregnancy study.

The chain employs TRBV10-3 and TRBJ2-1; 13 nucleotides match TRBD2. The germline gives CDR1 ENHRY, CDR2 SYGVKD. J was trimmed by 6 bases and V by 3 bases; bases with no gene match: 2. The CDR3 is 15 residues long. The DNA for the CDR3 is TGTGCCATCAGTGAAGGGACTAGCGGGATCAATGAGCAGTTCTTC. Its protein product is CAISEGTSGINEQFF.

The gene calls are TRBV2 and TRBJ2-7; TRBD1 might be the D (5 bases). Germline CDR1 is SNHLY and CDR2 is FYNNEI. The CDR3 contains 14 residues. Trimming took 6 bases from V and 3 from J, leaving 15 bases between them. CDR3: CASSPRQRFYEQYF. The DNA for the CDR3 is TGTGCCAGCAGCCCAAGACAGAGATTCTACGAGCAGTACTTC.

V gene TRBV13 combines with J gene TRBJ2-1, with 7 bases aligning to TRBD2. The V and J ends lost 3 bases and 4 bases, in that order; junction bases with no gene match: 3. CDR3 length: 14 amino acids. Germline V gene sequence: CDR1 PRHDT, CDR2 FYEKMQ (reference sequence). The CDR3 protein is CASSFGGSYNEQFF. CDR3 DNA sequence: TGTGCCAGCAGCTTTGGCGGGAGTTACAATGAGCAGTTCTTC.

The J gene is TRBJ1-4, the V gene TRBV7-2; D unresolved. The ends were cut back, 1 base at V and 0 bases at J, with 18 bases in the middle. The germline V gene encodes CDR1 SGHTA and CDR2 FQGNSA. This CDR3 has 19 amino acids. CDR3 region: CASSLVGWVGSATNEKLFF. The CDR3 region has the DNA TGTGCCAGCAGCTTAGTAGGATGGGTTGGGAGTGCAACTAATGAAAAACTGTTTTTT. Drawing the rest from reference TRBV7-2 and TRBJ1-4, the complete variable domain is GAGVSQSPSNKVTEKGKDVELRCDPISGHTALYWYRQSLGQGLEFLIYFQGNSAPDKSGLPSDRFSAERTGGSVSTLTIQRTQQEDSAVYLCASSLVGWVGSATNEKLFFGSGTQLSVL.

In DNA, the CDR3 is TGTGCCAGCACCCCCGGGACACACAACACCGGGGAGCTGTTTTTT. Protein: CASTPGTHNTGELFF. The chain joins TRBV27 to TRBJ2-2, with TRBD1 as a possible D gene (6 bases). V lost 7 bases, J lost 2 bases, and 14 bases lay in between. CDR3 length equals 15 residues. Germline V gene lookup returns CDR1 MNHEY and CDR2 SMNVEV (reference sequence).

The chain recombines TRBV5-6 with TRBJ2-4; 9 bases match TRBD1. J lost 9 bases, V lost 0 bases, and 7 bases had no gene match. The CDR3 has 15 residues. The germline V gene has CDR1 SGHDT and CDR2 YYEEEE. Written as DNA, the CDR3 is TGTGCCAGCAGCTTGGAGGGACAGGGTTTTATCATTCAGTACTTC. Its protein product is CASSLEGQGFIIQYF.

The chain is built from TRBV7-9 and TRBJ2-5, with a weak D call TRBD1 (6 bases). The CDR3 is 14 residues long. Germline values: CDR1 SEHNR, CDR2 FQNEAQ (reference sequence). Between the trimmed V and J ends, which lost 6 bases and 4 bases, there was a span of 15 bases. DNA of the CDR3: TGTGCCAGCAGTTTAACAGGGTATGGAGAGACCCAGTACTTC. Translated, it gives CASSLTGYGETQYF.

This clone appeared once. CDR3: CASSSERTANEQFF. Written as DNA, the CDR3 is TGTGCCAGCAGCTCAGAGAGGACAGCCAATGAGCAGTTCTTC. This chain links TRBV11-2 with TRBJ2-1; weak D call: TRBD1 (6 bases). The V and J ends lost 4 bases and 6 bases respectively, with 13 bases between them. The CDR3 has 14 amino acids. Germline loops: CDR1 SGHAT, CDR2 FQNNGV.

The chain combines TRBV4-1 with TRBJ2-3; unclear D gene. V lost 0 bases to trimming and J lost 10 bases, with 11 bases between them. The CDR3 has 13 amino acids. Germline CDR1 and CDR2: MGHRA and YSYEKL. For the CDR3, the DNA is TGCGCCAGCAGCCAAGAGGTCCTTGGAGCGCAGTATTTT. This codes for CASSQEVLGAQYF.

This clone came up once. This rearrangement joins TRBV9 to TRBJ2-2; perhaps TRBD2 as D (6 bases). Per germline, CDR1 SGDLS and CDR2 YYNGEE. Trimming took off 4 bases at V and 2 bases at J, with 12 bases between the two ends. This CDR3 contains 15 residues. This CDR3 reads CASSPFSGNTGELFF. In DNA form, the CDR3 reads TGTGCCAGCAGCCCCTTTAGCGGAAACACCGGGGAGCTGTTTTTT. Filled out from reference TRBV9 and TRBJ2-2, the complete variable domain reads DSGVTQTPKHLITATGQRVTLRCSPRSGDLSVYWYQQSLDQGLQFLIQYYNGEERAKGNILERFSAQQFPDLHSELNLSSLELGDSALYFCASSPFSGNTGELFFGEGSRLTVL.

V gene TRBV5-1 combines with J gene TRBJ1-5, with a tentative D call TRBD1 (6 bases). CDR3 length equals 13 residues. Trimming shortened V by 4 bases and J by 4 bases, and 9 bases separated the two germline ends. The germline CDR1 and CDR2 sequences are SGHRS and YFSETQ. The chain's CDR3 is CASSEQGNQPQHF. CDR3 DNA sequence: TGCGCCAGCAGCGAACAGGGTAATCAGCCCCAGCATTTT.

The chain uses TRBV11-3 and TRBJ2-1; D possibly corresponds to TRBD2 (5 bases). The CDR3 totals 14 residues. V lost 3 bases and J 4 bases, leaving 10 bases between the germline ends. Per germline, CDR1 SGHNT and CDR2 YENEEA. The CDR3 protein is CASSFDYGYNEQFF. The CDR3 bases are TGTGCCAGCAGCTTCGACTATGGGTACAATGAGCAGTTCTTC.

The V and J genes are TRBV5-4 and TRBJ2-1; 7 positions agree with TRBD2. The CDR3 runs 16 residues. J was trimmed by 7 bases and V by 4 bases; bases with no gene match: 14. CDR1 and CDR2 (germline): SGHNT, YYREEE (reference sequence). CDR3 in DNA: TGTGCCAGCAGCGCGGGCCCTCTAGCGGCCCGAAATGAGCAGTTCTTC. Translated: CASSAGPLAARNEQFF.

The genes are TRBV18 and TRBJ2-1, with D possibly TRBD1 on 5 matching bases. CDR3 length: 16 amino acids. V was trimmed by 3 bases and J by 8 bases, leaving 20 bases between them. Germline lookup yields CDR1 KGHSH and CDR2 LQKENI. Written as DNA, the CDR3 is TGTGCCAGCTCACCTCAGGGCTCCCCCATTGGGGATGAGCAGTTCTTC. Translation: CASSPQGSPIGDEQFF. The variable domain in full, completed from reference TRBV18 and TRBJ2-1, reads NAGVMQNPRHLVRRRGQEARLRCSPMKGHSHVYWYRQLPEEGLKFMVYLQKENIIDESGMPKERFSAEFPKEGPSILRIQQVVRGDSAAYFCASSPQGSPIGDEQFFGPGTRLTVL.

The chain is built from TRBV30 and TRBJ2-5, with 11 bases identical to TRBD1. Germline loops: CDR1 GTSNPN, CDR2 SVGIG (reference sequence). V was clipped by 2 bases and J by 5 bases; unmatched bases: 4. There are 14 residues in the CDR3. CDR3 in amino acids: CAWSPGQGGETQYF. CDR3 nucleotide sequence: TGTGCCTGGAGTCCGGGACAGGGGGGCGAGACCCAGTACTTC.

The rearrangement joins TRBV5-1 to TRBJ2-6; TRBD1 matches 11 bases. CDR1 and CDR2 from the germline V gene are SGHRS and YFSETQ. V lost 4 bases to trimming and J lost 0 bases; unmatched junction nucleotides: 9. CDR3 length: 19 amino acids. The CDR3 region is CASSTMPGQGVSGANVLTF. In DNA, the CDR3 is TGCGCCAGCAGCACAATGCCGGGACAGGGGGTCTCTGGGGCCAACGTCCTGACTTTC.

The rearrangement links TRBV9 to TRBJ1-2, with D perhaps TRBD1 (5 bases). The length of the CDR3 is 15 residues. Per germline, CDR1 SGDLS and CDR2 YYNGEE. Trimming cost V 4 bases and J 1 base, with 14 bases left between them. The CDR3, as DNA: TGTGCCAGCAGCTCCCCCGCCCAGGGTAACTATGGCTACACCTTC. It codes for CASSSPAQGNYGYTF.

The chain links TRBV2 to TRBJ2-6, with 9 bases matching TRBD2. Germline lookup yields CDR1 SNHLY and CDR2 FYNNEI. After removal of 4 bases from V and 0 bases from J, the junction contained 7 bases not matched to a gene. The CDR3 is made up of 18 amino acids. Written as DNA, the CDR3 is TGTGCCAGCAGTGTTTCTAGCGGGGTGTCCTCTGGGGCCAACGTCCTGACTTTC. It codes for CASSVSSGVSSGANVLTF.

The genes are TRBV25-1 and TRBJ2-6; 7 bases are shared with TRBD2. V trimming: 6 bases; J trimming: 2 bases; junction bases outside the gene matches: 7. Germline V gene sequence: CDR1 MGHDK, CDR2 SYGVNS. This CDR3 is 16 amino acids long. The CDR3 coding sequence is TGTGCCAGCAGCAGGGAGGGGCGCGCTGGGGCCAACGTCCTGACTTTC. Translating it yields CASSREGRAGANVLTF.

The chain joins TRBV4-1 to TRBJ1-1; D possibly corresponds to TRBD1 (6 bases). The germline V gene encodes CDR1 MGHRA and CDR2 YSYEKL. The V and J ends lost 0 bases and 2 bases respectively, with 10 bases between them. This CDR3 contains 15 residues. Here the CDR3 reads CASSQDGDTNTEAFF. For the CDR3, the DNA is TGCGCCAGCAGCCAAGATGGGGACACAAACACTGAAGCTTTCTTT.

The CDR3 spells CASSLLRGPGDTQYF. The CDR3 DNA reads TGTGCCAGCAGCCTTCTGAGAGGGCCCGGAGATACGCAGTATTTT. The chain has TRBV6-1 and TRBJ2-3, with D perhaps TRBD2 (5 bases). CDR1 and CDR2 (germline): MNHNS, SASEGT. Trimming stripped 6 bases from V and 5 bases from J, with 18 bases between. CDR3 size: 15 residues.

The rearrangement joins TRBV5-1 to TRBJ2-2; 13 bases match TRBD2. The V and J ends lost 5 bases and 3 bases, in that order; junction bases with no gene match: 7. This CDR3 spans 17 amino acids. Germline assignment: CDR1 SGHRS and CDR2 YFSETQ. CDR3 in DNA: TGCGCCAGCAGGGAACTAGCGGGAGGGCCTGACACCGGGGAGCTGTTTTTT. Translating gives CASRELAGGPDTGELFF. Variable domain in full (rest from reference TRBV5-1 and TRBJ2-2): KAGVTQTPRYLIKTRGQQVTLSCSPISGHRSVSWYQQTPGQGLQFLFEYFSETQRNKGNFPGRFSGRQFSNSRSEMNVSTLELGDSALYLCASRELAGGPDTGELFFGEGSRLTVL.

The chain has TRBV4-3 and TRBJ1-2, with no clear D. Trimming took 1 base from V and 3 from J, leaving 9 bases between them. Germline CDR1 reads LGHNA; CDR2 reads YSLEER. This CDR3 has 14 residues. The CDR3 DNA is TGCGCCAGCAGCCAAGGGGCTCAACACTATGGCTACACCTTC. Encoded protein: CASSQGAQHYGYTF.

This chain uses TRBV6-6 with TRBJ2-5; 9 positions match TRBD2. Per germline, CDR1 MNHNY and CDR2 SVGAGI (reference sequence). Trimming at V came to 7 bases and at J to 5 bases, leaving 5 bases not matched to a gene. The CDR3 sequence is 13 residues long. CDR3: CASTQREVETQYF. CDR3 bases: TGTGCCAGCACTCAGCGGGAGGTTGAGACCCAGTACTTC.

This clone has just one count. The chain carries TRBV28 and TRBJ2-1, with TRBD1 matching over 8 bases. CDR3 size: 16 residues. Germline CDR1 and CDR2: MDHEN and SYDVKM. V was pared by 6 bases and J by 7 bases, with 14 bases of the junction left unmatched. CDR3 in DNA: TGTGCCAGCAGCTCATCCGGGACAGGATTGAAGAATGAGCAGTTCTTC. It translates to CASSSSGTGLKNEQFF.

J is TRBJ1-1 and V is TRBV19, with 7 nucleotides matching TRBD1. V gave up 7 bases and J gave up 4 bases; unmatched junction bases: 9. Germline CDR1 is LNHDA and CDR2 is SQIVND (reference sequence). The CDR3 consists of 14 residues. CDR3 sequence (DNA): TGTGCCAGTAAAACAGGGGTAAGGGGCACTGAAGCTTTCTTT. The encoded protein is CASKTGVRGTEAFF.

The chain couples TRBV5-1 to TRBJ2-5; D perhaps matches TRBD2 (6 bases). CDR1 and CDR2 from the germline V gene are SGHRS and YFSETQ. CDR3 length: 15 residues. Trimming left V 2 bases short and J 2 bases short, with 13 bases between. CDR3 in DNA: TGCGCCAGCAGCTTAACGGCTAGCGCACAAGAGACCCAGTACTTC. Protein product: CASSLTASAQETQYF.

The gene calls are TRBV19 and TRBJ1-1; 8 nucleotides align to TRBD1. J was trimmed by 4 bases and V by 5 bases; bases with no gene match: 9. The CDR3 runs to 15 residues. Germline CDR1 is LNHDA and CDR2 is SQIVND (reference sequence). For the CDR3, the DNA is TGTGCCAGTAGTCCTCAGGGGGCAGGGGCCACTGAAGCTTTCTTT. Amino acids: CASSPQGAGATEAFF.

The V call is TRBV28, the J call TRBJ1-1, with D unclear. The germline gives CDR1 MDHEN, CDR2 SYDVKM. CDR3 size: 13 residues. Deletions cut 1 base from V and 11 bases from J, with 14 bases between. The chain's CDR3 is CASSLFSAKEAFF. CDR3 bases: TGTGCCAGCAGTTTATTCTCGGCTAAGGAGGCTTTCTTT.

The genes are TRBV4-1 and TRBJ1-4, with D unresolved. Trimming took 0 bases from V and 8 from J, leaving 13 bases between them. This CDR3 comprises 15 residues. The V gene's germline CDR1 is MGHRA and CDR2 YSYEKL. The CDR3 nucleotides are TGCGCCAGCAGCCAAGAATCTGTAAGGAGAGAAAAACTGTTTTTT. Protein product: CASSQESVRREKLFF.

The chain links TRBV5-5 to TRBJ2-5; maybe TRBD1 (6 bases). Trimming took 2 bases from V and 0 from J, leaving 11 bases between them. The germline CDR1 and CDR2 sequences are SGHKS and YYEKEE (reference sequence). CDR3 length: 15 residues. CDR3 in amino acids: CASSFGGRDQETQYF. In DNA form, the CDR3 reads TGTGCCAGCAGCTTTGGGGGCAGGGACCAAGAGACCCAGTACTTC.

The chain couples TRBV6-6 to TRBJ2-2, with 9 bases fitting TRBD1. V shed 7 bases and J 6 bases; nucleotides not matched to a gene: 6. The CDR3 covers 14 residues. Germline V gene data show CDR1 as MNHNY and CDR2 as SVGAGI (reference sequence). The CDR3 here is CASTQGDRAGELFF. Written as DNA, the CDR3 is TGTGCCAGCACCCAAGGGGACAGGGCCGGGGAGCTGTTTTTT.